This T cell receptor (beta chain) is drawn from a study of CD8 T cells in Susac syndrome (dated by TCRdb to about 2019). Notes on the research overall: Repertoire sequencing was used to test whether CD8+ T cell activation and differentiation in Susac syndrome was antigen driven. Clonality of the CD8+ T cell repertoire was compared between around 13 healthy donors, about 14 Susac syndrome patients and approximately 16 multiple sclerosis patients.

RNA was extracted using the RNeasy kit, and about 0.5 to 1 ug of the RNA was reverse transcribed with random hexamers. The immunoSEQ multiplex PCR assay, which covers 54 Vbeta and 13 Jbeta segments, was used to amplify TCR beta CDR3 regions. PCR amplification bias was corrected by using a synthetic template baseline for primer optimization and computational correction. As for how the authors treated the data: Only productive sequences were kept, with reads annotated to V, D and J genes according to IMGT and analyzed in immunoSEQ Analyzer. Clonality was computed as one minus Shannon entropy normalized by log2 of the number of productive unique sequences. For each patient and control, public and private clones were evaluated among the 100 most prevalent clones. Clones were defined as Susac-specific if absent from the healthy and MS cohorts, from 900 to 1,200 published viral clones and from other ImmuneACCESS disease sequences. TCRdb cleaned the public reads at Q25 with fastp, built clones with MiXCR and kept in-frame beta chains. One record per CDR3 amino acid sequence lists the most common genes and DNA. These V and J calls originate from TCRdb's pipeline instead of the authors' own analysis. This sample holds around 130,000 distinct CDR3 sequences; around 86% were observed only once. The ten largest clones represent about 0.51% of the sample.

What the authors observed across the whole study: The number of individuals in the TCR sequencing and HLA analysis was recognized as being relatively small.

There are a few counts of this clonotype. This receptor's antigen is unknown. The input lacks base qualities; no much larger clone sits a single base away. Peripheral blood CD8+ and CD4+ T cells from healthy donors, Susac syndrome patients and multiple sclerosis patients were profiled using high-throughput TCR beta sequencing. The multiple sclerosis controls were treatment-naive patients whose relapsing-remitting disease, either stable or active, fulfilled the revised McDonald criteria. Bulk CD8+ and CD4+ T cells were purified by magnetic negative isolation, while CD8+ TEMRA cells were enriched using FACS. Blood was drawn into EDTA tubes, processed within 24 hours, and PBMCs were isolated by density gradient centrifugation. PBMCs intended for TCR sequencing were cryopreserved in liquid nitrogen and were subsequently thawed in a 37 degrees C water bath. The sorted or isolated CD4+, CD8+ and CD8+ TEMRA cells had a purity of 90% or higher.

There are 14 amino acids in the CDR3, from cysteine to phenylalanine inclusive. Of the read, only the CDR3 DNA is kept; its 42 bases are in frame from base 1. Ends trimmed: V by 3 bases, J by 6 bases; bases unmatched to a gene: 2. The TCR sequence derives from a human donor with multiple sclerosis. The rearrangement combines TRBV12-3 or TRBV12-4 with TRBJ2-1; 10 of the junction bases match TRBD2. The specimen sequenced was CD8+ T cells from PBMCs. The CDR3 here reads CASSFPSGSNEQFF. The DNA sequence is given as TGTGCCAGCAGTTTTCCTAGCGGGAGCAATGAGCAGTTCTTC.